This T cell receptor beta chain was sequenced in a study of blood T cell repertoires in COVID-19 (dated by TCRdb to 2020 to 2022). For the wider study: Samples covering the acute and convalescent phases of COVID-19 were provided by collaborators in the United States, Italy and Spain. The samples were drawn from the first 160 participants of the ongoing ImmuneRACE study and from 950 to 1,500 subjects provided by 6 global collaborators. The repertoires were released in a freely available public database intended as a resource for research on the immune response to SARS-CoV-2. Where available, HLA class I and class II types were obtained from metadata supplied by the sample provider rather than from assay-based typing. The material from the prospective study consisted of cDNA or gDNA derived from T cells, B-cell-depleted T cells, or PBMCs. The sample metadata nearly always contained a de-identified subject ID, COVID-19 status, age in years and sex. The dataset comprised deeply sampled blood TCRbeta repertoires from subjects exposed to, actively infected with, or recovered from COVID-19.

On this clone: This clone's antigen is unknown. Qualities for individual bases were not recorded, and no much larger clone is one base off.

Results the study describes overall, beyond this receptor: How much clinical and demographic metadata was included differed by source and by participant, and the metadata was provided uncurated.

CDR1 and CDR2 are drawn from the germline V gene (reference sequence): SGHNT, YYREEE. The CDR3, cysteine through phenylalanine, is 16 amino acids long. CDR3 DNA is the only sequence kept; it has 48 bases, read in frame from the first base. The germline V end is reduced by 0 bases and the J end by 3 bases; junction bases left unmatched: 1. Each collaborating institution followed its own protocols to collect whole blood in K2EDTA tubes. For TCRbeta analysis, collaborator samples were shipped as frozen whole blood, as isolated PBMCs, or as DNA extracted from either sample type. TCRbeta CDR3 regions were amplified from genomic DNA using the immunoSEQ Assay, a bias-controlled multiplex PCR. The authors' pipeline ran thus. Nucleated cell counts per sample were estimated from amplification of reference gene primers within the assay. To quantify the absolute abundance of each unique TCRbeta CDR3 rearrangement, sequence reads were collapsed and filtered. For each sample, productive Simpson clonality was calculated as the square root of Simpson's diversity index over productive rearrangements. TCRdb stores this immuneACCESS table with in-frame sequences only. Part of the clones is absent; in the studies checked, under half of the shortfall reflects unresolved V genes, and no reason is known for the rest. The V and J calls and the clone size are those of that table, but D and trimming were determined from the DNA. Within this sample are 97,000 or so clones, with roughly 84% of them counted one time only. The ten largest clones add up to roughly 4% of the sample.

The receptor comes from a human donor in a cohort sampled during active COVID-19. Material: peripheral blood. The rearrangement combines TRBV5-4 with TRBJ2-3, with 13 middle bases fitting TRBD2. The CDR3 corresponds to CASSLELAGGTDTQYF. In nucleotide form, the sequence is TGTGCCAGCAGCTTGGAACTAGCGGGGGGGACAGATACGCAGTATTTT.